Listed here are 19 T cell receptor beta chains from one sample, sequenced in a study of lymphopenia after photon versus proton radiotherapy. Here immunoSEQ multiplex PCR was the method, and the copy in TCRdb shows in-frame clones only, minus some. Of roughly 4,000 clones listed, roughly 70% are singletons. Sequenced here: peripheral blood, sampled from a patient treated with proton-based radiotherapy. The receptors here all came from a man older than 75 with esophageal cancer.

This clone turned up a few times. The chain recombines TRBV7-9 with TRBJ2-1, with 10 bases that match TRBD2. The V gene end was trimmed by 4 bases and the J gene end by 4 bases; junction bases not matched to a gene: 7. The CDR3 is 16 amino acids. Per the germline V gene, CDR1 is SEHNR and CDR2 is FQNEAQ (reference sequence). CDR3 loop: CASSSLAGESYNEQFF. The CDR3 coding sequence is TGTGCCAGCAGCTCGCTAGCGGGGGAGTCATACAATGAGCAGTTCTTC. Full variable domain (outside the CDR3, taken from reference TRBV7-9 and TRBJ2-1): DTGVSQNPRHKITKRGQNVTFRCDPISEHNRLYWYRQTLGQGPEFLTYFQNEAQLEKSRLLSDRFSAERPKGSFSTLEIQRTEQGDSAMYLCASSSLAGESYNEQFFGPGTRLTVL.

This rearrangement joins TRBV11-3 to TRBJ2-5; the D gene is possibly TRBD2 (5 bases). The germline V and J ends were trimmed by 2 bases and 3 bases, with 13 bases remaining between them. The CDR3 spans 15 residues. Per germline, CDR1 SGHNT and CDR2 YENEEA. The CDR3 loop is CASSLLGREEETQYF. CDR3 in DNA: TGTGCCAGCAGCTTATTGGGCCGGGAAGAAGAGACCCAGTACTTC.

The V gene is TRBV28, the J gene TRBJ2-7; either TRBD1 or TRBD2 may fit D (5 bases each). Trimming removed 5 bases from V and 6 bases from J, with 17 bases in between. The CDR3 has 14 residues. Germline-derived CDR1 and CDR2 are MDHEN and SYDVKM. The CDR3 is CASSPGLYSAEQYF. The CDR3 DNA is TGTGCCAGCAGTCCGGGGCTTTACTCGGCCGAGCAGTACTTC. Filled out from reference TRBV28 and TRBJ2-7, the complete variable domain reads DVKVTQSSRYLVKRTGEKVFLECVQDMDHENMFWYRQDPGLGLRLIYFSYDVKMKEKGDIPEGYSVSREKKERFSLILESASTNQTSMYLCASSPGLYSAEQYFGPGTRLTVT.

This CDR3 is CASSFRGTAYEQYF. The DNA for the CDR3 is TGTGCCAGCAGCTTCCGGGGGACAGCTTACGAGCAGTACTTC. The rearrangement uses TRBV9 and TRBJ2-7, with D tentatively TRBD1 (7 bases). V was cut by 4 bases and J by 4 bases, with 15 bases left in between. CDR3 length: 14 amino acids. Looked up from germline, CDR1 is SGDLS and CDR2 is YYNGEE.

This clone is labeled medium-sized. The CDR3 coding sequence is TGTGCTTTGGGAAGGGACAACAATGAGCAGTTCTTC. The encoded protein is CALGRDNNEQFF. The chain uses TRBV30 and TRBJ2-1; tentatively, D is TRBD1 (6 bases). Germline values: CDR1 GTSNPN, CDR2 SVGIG (reference sequence). The CDR3 loop spans 12 amino acids.

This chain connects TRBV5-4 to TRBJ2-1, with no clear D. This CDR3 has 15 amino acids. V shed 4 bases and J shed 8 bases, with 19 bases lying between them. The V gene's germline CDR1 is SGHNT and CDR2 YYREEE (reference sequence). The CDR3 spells CASSPPAPRPDEQFF. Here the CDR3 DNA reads TGTGCCAGCAGCCCTCCCGCGCCCCGACCCGATGAGCAGTTCTTC.

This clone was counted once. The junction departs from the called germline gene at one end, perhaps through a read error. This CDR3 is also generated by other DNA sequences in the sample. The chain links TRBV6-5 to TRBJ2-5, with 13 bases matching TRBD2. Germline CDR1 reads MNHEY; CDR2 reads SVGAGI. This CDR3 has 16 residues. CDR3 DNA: TGTGCTAGCAGTTCACTAGCGGGGGGGGACCAAGAGACCCAGTACTTC. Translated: CASSSLAGGDQETQYF.

This CDR3 is CASSIAAWSYNEQFF. CDR3 in DNA: TGTGCCAGTAGTATTGCAGCATGGTCCTACAATGAGCAGTTCTTC. The V gene is TRBV19, the J gene TRBJ2-1; D is unresolved. This CDR3 comprises 15 residues. V was clipped by 3 bases and J by 1 base, with 10 bases between them. Per germline, CDR1 LNHDA and CDR2 SQIVND (reference sequence).

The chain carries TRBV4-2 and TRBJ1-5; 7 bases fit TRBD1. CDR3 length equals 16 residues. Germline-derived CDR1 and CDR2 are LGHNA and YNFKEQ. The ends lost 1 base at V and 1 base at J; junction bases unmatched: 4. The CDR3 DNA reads TGTGCCAGCAGCCAAGCTACAGGGGACAGCAATCAGCCCCAGCATTTT. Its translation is CASSQATGDSNQPQHF.

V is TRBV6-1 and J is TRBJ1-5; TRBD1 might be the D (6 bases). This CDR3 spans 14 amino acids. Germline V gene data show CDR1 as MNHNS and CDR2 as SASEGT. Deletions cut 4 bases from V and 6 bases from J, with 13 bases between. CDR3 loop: CASSARTEGQPQHF. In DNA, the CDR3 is TGTGCCAGCAGTGCCCGGACAGAGGGTCAGCCCCAGCATTTT.

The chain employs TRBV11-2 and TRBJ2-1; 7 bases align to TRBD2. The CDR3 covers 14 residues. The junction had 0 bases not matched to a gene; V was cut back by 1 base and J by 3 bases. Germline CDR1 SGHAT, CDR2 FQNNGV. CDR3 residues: CASSLGTSYNEQFF. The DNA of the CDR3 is TGTGCCAGCAGCTTAGGGACTAGCTACAATGAGCAGTTCTTC.

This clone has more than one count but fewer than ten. The CDR3 region has the DNA TGTGCCAGCAGCGGGGTGTCTGGAAACACCATATATTTT. The encoded protein is CASSGVSGNTIYF. The chain recombines TRBV2 with TRBJ1-3; no clear D. Germline loops: CDR1 SNHLY, CDR2 FYNNEI. V dropped 6 bases and J dropped 1 base, with 7 bases sitting between them. The CDR3 has 13 residues.

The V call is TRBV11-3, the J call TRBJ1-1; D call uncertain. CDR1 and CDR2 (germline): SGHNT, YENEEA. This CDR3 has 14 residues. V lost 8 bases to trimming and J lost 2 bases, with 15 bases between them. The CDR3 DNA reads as TGTGCCAGCCTCCGGGGTCCCCCCAACACTGAAGCTTTCTTT. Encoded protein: CASLRGPPNTEAFF.

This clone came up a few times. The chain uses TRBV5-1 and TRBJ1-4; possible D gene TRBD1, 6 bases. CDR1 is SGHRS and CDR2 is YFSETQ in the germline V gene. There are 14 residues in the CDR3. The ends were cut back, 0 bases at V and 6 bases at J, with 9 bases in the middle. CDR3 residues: CASSLGDNHEKLFF. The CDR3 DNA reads TGCGCCAGCAGCTTGGGGGACAACCATGAAAAACTGTTTTTT.

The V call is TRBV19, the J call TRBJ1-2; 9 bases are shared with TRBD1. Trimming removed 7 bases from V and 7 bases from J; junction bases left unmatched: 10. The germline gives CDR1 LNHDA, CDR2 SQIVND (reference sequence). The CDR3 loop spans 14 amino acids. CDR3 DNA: TGTGCCAGTACTCCCGGACAGGGGATCCGTGGCTACACCTTC. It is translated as CASTPGQGIRGYTF.

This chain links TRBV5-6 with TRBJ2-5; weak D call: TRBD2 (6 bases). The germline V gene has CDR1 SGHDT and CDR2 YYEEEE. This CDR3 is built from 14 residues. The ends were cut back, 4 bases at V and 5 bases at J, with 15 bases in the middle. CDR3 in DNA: TGTGCCAGCAGCCAGGGACTCTCTCTTGAGACCCAGTACTTC. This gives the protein CASSQGLSLETQYF.

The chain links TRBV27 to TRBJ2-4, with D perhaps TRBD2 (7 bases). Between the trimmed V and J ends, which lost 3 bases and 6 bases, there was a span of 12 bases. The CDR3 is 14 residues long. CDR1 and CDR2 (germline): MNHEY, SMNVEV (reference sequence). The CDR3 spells CASSFGGGLNIQYF. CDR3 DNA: TGTGCCAGCAGTTTTGGGGGGGGCCTAAACATTCAGTACTTC.

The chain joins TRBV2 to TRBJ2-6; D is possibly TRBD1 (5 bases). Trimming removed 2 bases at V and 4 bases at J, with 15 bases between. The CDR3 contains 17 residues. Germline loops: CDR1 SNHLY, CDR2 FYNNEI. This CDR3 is CASSEQVIRAGANVLTF. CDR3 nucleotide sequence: TGTGCCAGCAGTGAACAGGTCATCAGGGCCGGGGCCAACGTCCTGACTTTC.

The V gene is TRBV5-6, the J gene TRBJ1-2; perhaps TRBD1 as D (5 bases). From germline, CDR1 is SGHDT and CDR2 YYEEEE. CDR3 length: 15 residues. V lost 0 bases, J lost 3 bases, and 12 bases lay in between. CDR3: CASSLGRIGDYGYTF. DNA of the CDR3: TGTGCCAGCAGCTTGGGGCGGATAGGGGACTATGGCTACACCTTC.